Listed here are 14 T cell receptor beta chains from one sample, sequenced in a study of regulatory T cells in long-lasting Graves disease. Building of the TCR beta libraries involved iRepertoire HTBI primers and Arm-PCR of CDR3 regions. Each CDR3 protein is one row after TCRdb ran MiXCR on the multiplex PCR reads. The sample carries 500,000 or so distinct CDR3 sequences, roughly 15% recorded once. The time point is: newly diagnosed GD, antithyroid drugs for less than 3 months. The TCR library was made from RNA that had been extracted from PBMCs in TRIzol. This sample was shared with a second study, whose subject was T cells in Graves' hyperthyroidism and ophthalmopathy.

The specimen comprised peripheral blood mononuclear cells (PBMCs), sampled at new diagnosis, from a patient treated with antithyroid drugs. These receptors were collected from a woman aged 45 to 65 with Graves disease.

This clonotype was counted many times. V usage is TRBV28 and J usage is TRBJ1-3; 8 bases are a match to TRBD1. The CDR3 contains 17 residues. Germline V lookup: CDR1 MDHEN, CDR2 SYDVKM. The V and J ends lost 0 bases and 0 bases, in that order; junction bases with no gene match: 4. The CDR3 DNA follows: TGTGCCAGCAGTTTATGGGCAGGGGGCCCCTCTGGAAACACCATATATTTT. Protein: CASSLWAGGPSGNTIYF. Looking up the rest from reference TRBV28 and TRBJ1-3 gives the full variable domain: DVKVTQSSRYLVKRTGEKVFLECVQDMDHENMFWYRQDPGLGLRLIYFSYDVKMKEKGDIPEGYSVSREKKERFSLILESASTNQTSMYLCASSLWAGGPSGNTIYFGEGSWLTVV.

The table lists this clonotype with many counts. The rearrangement joins TRBV28 to TRBJ2-3; D remains unclear. Germline V gene data show CDR1 as MDHEN and CDR2 as SYDVKM. Between the trimmed V and J ends, which lost 6 bases and 2 bases, there was a span of 12 bases. The CDR3 is 14 residues long. The CDR3 coding sequence is TGTGCCAGCAGCGTGGTTGGTACCACAGATACGCAGTATTTT. This sequence encodes CASSVVGTTDTQYF. Full variable domain (rest looked up from reference TRBV28 and TRBJ2-3): DVKVTQSSRYLVKRTGEKVFLECVQDMDHENMFWYRQDPGLGLRLIYFSYDVKMKEKGDIPEGYSVSREKKERFSLILESASTNQTSMYLCASSVVGTTDTQYFGPGTRLTVL.

This clonotype was detected many times. The chain joins TRBV7-6 to TRBJ2-7, with 10 bases identical to TRBD2. The V segment lost 1 base and the J segment 3 bases; nucleotides outside the gene matches: 6. CDR3 length: 16 amino acids. CDR1 is SGHVS and CDR2 is FNYEAQ in the germline V gene. The CDR3 DNA follows: TGTGCCAGCAGCTTAGAGTCTAGCGGGAGTTTCTACGAGCAGTACTTC. The encoded protein is CASSLESSGSFYEQYF.

There are many counts of this clonotype. The rearrangement uses TRBV12-3 or TRBV12-4 and TRBJ1-3, with D unclear. CDR3 length: 12 residues. V dropped 7 bases and J dropped 2 bases, with 6 bases sitting between them. The CDR3 nucleotides read TGTGCCAGCAAAGCGACTGGAAACACCATATATTTT. Its translation: CASKATGNTIYF.

In its sample, this clonotype was seen many times. The rearrangement links TRBV30 to TRBJ2-1, with 9 nucleotides matching TRBD2. Germline assignment: CDR1 GTSNPN and CDR2 SVGIG (reference sequence). The CDR3 runs to 18 residues. The junction had 24 bases not matched to a gene; V was cut back by 5 bases and J by 10 bases. The CDR3 reads CAWAGGNSLGLASREQFF. The CDR3 coding sequence is TGTGCCTGGGCAGGCGGGAACTCTCTGGGACTAGCCTCCCGGGAGCAGTTCTTC.

This clonotype has at least ten counts. The chain joins TRBV11-2 to TRBJ2-5; D gene uncertain. The CDR3 runs to 12 residues. The V and J ends lost 6 bases and 5 bases respectively, with 10 bases between them. Germline V CDR1 and CDR2: SGHAT, FQNNGV. This chain's CDR3 is CASSQYGETQYF. The CDR3 DNA reads as TGTGCCAGCAGTCAATATGGGGAGACCCAGTACTTC.

This chain joins TRBV5-1 and TRBJ2-5; either TRBD1 or TRBD2 may supply D (5 bases each). This CDR3 contains 11 residues. The V gene's germline CDR1 is SGHRS and CDR2 YFSETQ. Trimming took off 6 bases at V and 4 bases at J, with 7 bases between the two ends. CDR3 nucleotide sequence: TGCGCCAGCATGGGACGAGAGACCCAGTACTTC. Translation: CASMGRETQYF.

This clonotype was counted a few times. The chain links TRBV2 to TRBJ1-5, with a tentative D call TRBD1 (6 bases). The CDR3 is 15 residues long. CDR1 SNHLY and CDR2 FYNNEI come from the germline V gene. V shed 3 bases and J shed 0 bases, with 9 bases lying between them. The chain's CDR3 is CASSDQGYSNQPQHF. CDR3 bases: TGTGCCAGCAGTGATCAGGGGTATAGCAATCAGCCCCAGCATTTT.

Ten or more counts support this clonotype. The J gene is TRBJ1-1, the V gene TRBV5-1; 8 bases align to TRBD1. This CDR3 has 15 residues. The germline V gene has CDR1 SGHRS and CDR2 YFSETQ. The junction had 7 bases not matched to a gene; V was cut back by 0 bases and J by 6 bases. This CDR3 reads CASSLAGQGDPEAFF. The CDR3 DNA reads as TGCGCCAGCAGCTTGGCAGGACAGGGTGACCCTGAAGCTTTCTTT.

This clonotype was seen a handful of times. This rearrangement joins TRBV5-1 to TRBJ2-7, with 9 bases that match TRBD1. Germline lookup yields CDR1 SGHRS and CDR2 YFSETQ. V shed 0 bases, J shed 6 bases, and the junction held 7 bases outside the gene matches. This CDR3 is built from 15 residues. The CDR3 bases are TGCGCCAGCAGCTTGGCCGGGACAGGGAGGGTCGAGCAGTACTTC. Translated, it gives CASSLAGTGRVEQYF. Based on the CDR3 plus reference TRBV5-1 and TRBJ2-7, the full variable domain is KAGVTQTPRYLIKTRGQQVTLSCSPISGHRSVSWYQQTPGQGLQFLFEYFSETQRNKGNFPGRFSGRQFSNSRSEMNVSTLELGDSALYLCASSLAGTGRVEQYFGPGTRLTVT.

The chain joins TRBV11-2 to TRBJ2-7; D remains unclear. Trimming removed 4 bases at V and 3 bases at J, with 16 bases between. The CDR3 is 15 amino acids. Germline V CDR1 and CDR2: SGHAT, FQNNGV. The CDR3 sequence: CASSSWAGVGYEQYF. The DNA for the CDR3 is TGTGCCAGCAGCTCTTGGGCTGGAGTGGGCTACGAGCAGTACTTC. The whole variable domain, filled in from reference TRBV11-2 and TRBJ2-7, reads EAGVAQSPRYKIIEKRQSVAFWCNPISGHATLYWYQQILGQGPKLLIQFQNNGVVDDSQLPKDRFSAERLKGVDSTLKIQPAKLEDSAVYLCASSSWAGVGYEQYFGPGTRLTVT.

This clonotype occurred many times. The chain recombines TRBV7-9 with TRBJ2-7; D may match TRBD1 or TRBD2 (5 bases each). The CDR3 totals 15 residues. The germline V gene has CDR1 SEHNR and CDR2 FQNEAQ (reference sequence). V shed 1 base and J shed 4 bases, with 14 bases lying between them. This CDR3 reads CASSLDAGRGYEQYF. DNA for the CDR3: TGTGCCAGCAGCTTAGATGCAGGGAGAGGTTACGAGCAGTACTTC.

This clonotype showed up many times. The chain uses TRBV28 and TRBJ1-6; possible D gene TRBD1, 5 bases. Germline V lookup: CDR1 MDHEN, CDR2 SYDVKM. Trimming pared 7 bases from V and 0 bases from J, leaving 13 bases between. There are 16 residues in the CDR3. The CDR3: CASKTMGGSYNSPLHF. Written as DNA, the CDR3 is TGTGCCAGCAAAACCATGGGGGGCTCCTATAATTCACCCCTCCACTTT.

The table lists this clonotype with many counts. The V and J genes are TRBV7-2 and TRBJ2-1; possible D gene TRBD1, 6 bases. The V and J ends lost 1 base and 6 bases respectively, with 7 bases between them. Germline V gene data show CDR1 as SGHTA and CDR2 as FQGNSA. The CDR3 has 13 amino acids. CDR3 amino acids: CASSLGGRNEQFF. The CDR3 region has the DNA TGTGCCAGCAGCTTAGGGGGGCGCAATGAGCAGTTCTTC.